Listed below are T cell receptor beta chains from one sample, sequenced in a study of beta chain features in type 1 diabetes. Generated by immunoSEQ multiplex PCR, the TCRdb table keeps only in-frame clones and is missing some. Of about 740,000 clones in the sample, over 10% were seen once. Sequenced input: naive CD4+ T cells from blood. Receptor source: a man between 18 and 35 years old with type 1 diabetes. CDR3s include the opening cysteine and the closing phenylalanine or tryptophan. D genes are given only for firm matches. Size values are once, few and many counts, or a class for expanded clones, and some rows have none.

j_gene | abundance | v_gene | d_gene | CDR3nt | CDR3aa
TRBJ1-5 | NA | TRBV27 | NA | TGTGCCAGCAGTTTTGGGGGTCCGGGTCAGCCCCAGCATTTT | CASSFGGPGQPQHF
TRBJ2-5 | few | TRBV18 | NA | TGTGCCAGCTCAGATCAAGAGACCCAGTACTTC | CASSDQETQYF
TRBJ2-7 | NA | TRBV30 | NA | TGTGCCTGGAGTGTACAGGTAGGGAGCTACGAGCAGTACTTC | CAWSVQVGSYEQYF
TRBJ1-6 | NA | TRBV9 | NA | TGTGCCAGCAGCGCAATTGGGAGTTCACCCCTCCACTTT | CASSAIGSSPLHF
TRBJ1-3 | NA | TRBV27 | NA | TGTGCCAGCAGTCCGTCGGTAGCGCCTGGAAACACCATATATTTT | CASSPSVAPGNTIYF
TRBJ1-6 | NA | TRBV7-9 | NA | TGTGCCAGCAGCTTAGTAGGGGGAGGCAATTCACCCCTCCACTTT | CASSLVGGGNSPLHF
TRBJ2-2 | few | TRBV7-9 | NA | TGTGCCACCCCACGCCCGAACACCGGGGAGCTGTTTTTT | CATPRPNTGELFF
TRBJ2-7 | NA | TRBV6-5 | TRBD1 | TGTGCCAGCAGTTATGACAGGGGATCCCACGAGCAGTACTTC | CASSYDRGSHEQYF
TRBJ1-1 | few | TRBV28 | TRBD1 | TGTGCCAGCAGTCTACCGACAGGGTTGTCTGAAGCTTTCTTT | CASSLPTGLSEAFF
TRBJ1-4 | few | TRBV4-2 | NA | TGTGCCAGCAGCCATTCCAAGGCCCCTTGGCAACTGTTTTTT | CASSHSKAPWQLFF
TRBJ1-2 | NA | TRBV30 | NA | TGTGCCTGGTCTCAGGGTTTTGGAAGCTACACCTTC | CAWSQGFGSYTF
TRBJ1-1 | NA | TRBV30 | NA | TGTGCCTGGACCAGCATCAGGGGCACTGAAGCTTTCTTT | CAWTSIRGTEAFF
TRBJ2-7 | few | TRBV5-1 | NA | TGCGCCAGCAGCCCTGATCCTGCCTACGAGCAGTACTTC | CASSPDPAYEQYF
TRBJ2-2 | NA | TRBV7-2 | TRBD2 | TGTGCCAGCAGCTCCCCGTTGACTAGCGGGGGGCCGAACACCGGGGAGCTGTTTTTT | CASSSPLTSGGPNTGELFF
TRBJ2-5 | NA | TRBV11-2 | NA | TGTGCCAGCAGCCCTTTGGGCGAAGAGACCCAGTACTTC | CASSPLGEETQYF
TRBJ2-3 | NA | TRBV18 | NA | TGTGCCAGCTCACCAGGGTTTTACACAGATACGCAGTATTTT | CASSPGFYTDTQYF
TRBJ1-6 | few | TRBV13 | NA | TGTGCCAGCAGCTTAAGGGGCGGCGGGAATTCACCCCTCCACTTT | CASSLRGGGNSPLHF
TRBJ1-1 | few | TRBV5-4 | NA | TGTGCCAGCAGCTTATATGGGCCCGTGAACACTGAAGCTTTCTTT | CASSLYGPVNTEAFF
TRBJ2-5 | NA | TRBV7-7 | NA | TGTGCCAGCAGCTTAGTAGGCAGCGACGGTCAGGGGGAGACCCAGTACTTC | CASSLVGSDGQGETQYF
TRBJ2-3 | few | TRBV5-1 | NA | TGCGCCAGCAGCTTGGTTAGGGCCGAAGATACGCAGTATTTT | CASSLVRAEDTQYF
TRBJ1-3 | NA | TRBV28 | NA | TGTGCCAGCAGTTTACCCGACACCTCTGGAAACACCATATATTTT | CASSLPDTSGNTIYF
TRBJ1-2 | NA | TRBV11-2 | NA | TGTGCCAGCAGCTTAGATCCAGGGACTCACTATGGCTACACCTTC | CASSLDPGTHYGYTF
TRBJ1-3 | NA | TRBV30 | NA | TGTGCCTGGAGTCTGGGGCCTGGAAACACCATATATTTT | CAWSLGPGNTIYF
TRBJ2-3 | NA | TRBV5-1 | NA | TGCGCCAGCAGCTTTGGAGCGAGCACAGATACGCAGTATTTT | CASSFGASTDTQYF
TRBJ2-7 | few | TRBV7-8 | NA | TGTGCCAGCAGCTTAGCCCGCCTAAGCTCCTACGAGCAGTACTTC | CASSLARLSSYEQYF
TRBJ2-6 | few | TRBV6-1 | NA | TGTGCCAGCAGTGCGCAGGCGGCTGGGGCCAACGTCCTGACTTTC | CASSAQAAGANVLTF
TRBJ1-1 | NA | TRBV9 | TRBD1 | TGTGCCAGCAGCGTAGGGATCCGGGACAGGGTGAACACTGAAGCTTTCTTT | CASSVGIRDRVNTEAFF
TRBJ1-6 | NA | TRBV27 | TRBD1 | TGTGCCAGCAGTCAGGACAGGTTTGCACCCCTCCACTTT | CASSQDRFAPLHF
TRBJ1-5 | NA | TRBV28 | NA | TGTGCCAGCAGCGTTATTCGGGGAAATCAGCCCCAGCATTTT | CASSVIRGNQPQHF
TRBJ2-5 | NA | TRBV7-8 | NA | TGTGCCAGCAGCTTAGCAAGTAGCGGCGAGACCCAGTACTTC | CASSLASSGETQYF
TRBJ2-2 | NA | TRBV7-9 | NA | TGTGCCAGCAGCTTAAAACAGGGCACCGGGGAGCTGTTTTTT | CASSLKQGTGELFF
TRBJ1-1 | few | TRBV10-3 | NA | TGTGCCATCAAGAAAGGTCAGGGAGGGGACACTGAAGCTTTCTTT | CAIKKGQGGDTEAFF
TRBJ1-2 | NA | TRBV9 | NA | TGTGCCAGCAGCCCCCGAGGGCTCTATGGCTACACCTTC | CASSPRGLYGYTF
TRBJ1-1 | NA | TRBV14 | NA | TGTGCCAGCAGCCCAGGATGGAGTAGGAACACTGAAGCTTTCTTT | CASSPGWSRNTEAFF
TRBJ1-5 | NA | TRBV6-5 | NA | TGTGCCAGCAGTTACGGGGGAAATCAGCCCCAGCATTTT | CASSYGGNQPQHF
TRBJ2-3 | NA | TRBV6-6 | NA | TGTGCCAGCAGTTCCCTAGCAAGCACAGATACGCAGTATTTT | CASSSLASTDTQYF
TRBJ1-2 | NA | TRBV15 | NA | TGTGCCACCAGCAGCCGGTGGGGGCTCAACTATGGCTACACCTTC | CATSSRWGLNYGYTF
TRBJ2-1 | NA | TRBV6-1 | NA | TGTGCCAGCAGTGAAGTCGGCGGGGCCACGCGAGGGCAGTTCTTC | CASSEVGGATRGQFF
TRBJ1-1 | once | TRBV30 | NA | TGTGCCTGGAGTGTACCGGGTAGTGTCGTTCCTGAAGCTTTCTTT | CAWSVPGSVVPEAFF
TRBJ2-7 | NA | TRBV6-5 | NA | TGTGCCAGCAGATATGGACGACCGAGCTCCTACGAGCAGTACTTC | CASRYGRPSSYEQYF
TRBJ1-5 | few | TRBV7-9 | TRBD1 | TGTGCCAGCAGCATCCACGGACAGGGACAGCCCCAGCATTTT | CASSIHGQGQPQHF
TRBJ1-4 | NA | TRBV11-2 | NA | TGTGCCAGCAGCCGCCGAAACGTGGAAAAACTGTTTTTT | CASSRRNVEKLFF
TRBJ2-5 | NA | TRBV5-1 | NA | TGCGCCAGCAGCTCCCGAGACCAAGAGACCCAGTACTTC | CASSSRDQETQYF
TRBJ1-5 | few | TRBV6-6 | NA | TGTGCCAGCAGTTACTCGGGGTCCCAGGGCCAGCCCCAGCATTTT | CASSYSGSQGQPQHF
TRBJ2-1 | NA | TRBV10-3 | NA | TGTGCCATCACCCCGGTCGGGAGCTACAATGAGCAGTTCTTC | CAITPVGSYNEQFF
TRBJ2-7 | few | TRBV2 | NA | TGTGCCAGTCCCAAAACGTGCTCCTACGAGCAGTACTTC | CASPKTCSYEQYF
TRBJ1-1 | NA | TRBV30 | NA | TGTGCCTGGACCATCAGCTCAAACTCTGAAGCTTTCTTT | CAWTISSNSEAFF
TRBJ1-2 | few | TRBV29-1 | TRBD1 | TGCAGCGTGGGGACAGGCTACTATGGCTACACCTTC | CSVGTGYYGYTF
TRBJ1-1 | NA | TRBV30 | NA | TGTGCCTGGAGGGCTTTGGTAGGGACTGAAGCTTTCTTT | CAWRALVGTEAFF
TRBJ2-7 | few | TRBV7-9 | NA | TGTGCCAGCAGCCCCCCGTCGTTTGTGTCCCAATCCTACGAGCAGTACTTC | CASSPPSFVSQSYEQYF
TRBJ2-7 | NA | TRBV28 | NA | TGTGCCAGCAGTACAGGGACCTACGAGCAGTACTTC | CASSTGTYEQYF
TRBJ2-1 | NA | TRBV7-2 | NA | TGTGCCAGCACCGTGGTTAGCTCCTACAATGAGCAGTTCTTC | CASTVVSSYNEQFF
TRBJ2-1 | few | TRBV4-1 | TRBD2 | TGCGCCAGCAGCCAAGATGCGACGGGGGGGCTTCGAAATGAGCAGTTCTTC | CASSQDATGGLRNEQFF
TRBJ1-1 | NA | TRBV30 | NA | TGTGCCTGGAGACCACACCTAACCATGGACACTGAAGCTTTCTTT | CAWRPHLTMDTEAFF
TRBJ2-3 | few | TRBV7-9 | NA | TGTGCCAGCAGCTTAGGGAGTATAACTAGCACAGATACGCAGTATTTT | CASSLGSITSTDTQYF
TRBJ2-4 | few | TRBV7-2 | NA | TGTGCCAGCAGCACCCGACCAGTGGCCAAAAACATTCAGTACTTC | CASSTRPVAKNIQYF
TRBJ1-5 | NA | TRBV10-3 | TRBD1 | TGTGCCATCAAGGGACAGGGTGATCAGCCCCAGCATTTT | CAIKGQGDQPQHF
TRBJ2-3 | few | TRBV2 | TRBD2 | TGTGCCGCTAGGGGACTAGCGAGCACAGATACGCAGTATTTT | CAARGLASTDTQYF
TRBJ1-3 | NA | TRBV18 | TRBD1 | TGTGCCAGCCGCCTGACAGGGGCTGGAAACACCATATATTTT | CASRLTGAGNTIYF
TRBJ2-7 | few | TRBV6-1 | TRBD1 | TGTGCCAGCAGTGCGTCCGGGACAGGCTACGAGCAGTACTTC | CASSASGTGYEQYF